This T cell receptor beta chain was captured in a study of blood T cells in healthy people across ages. Overall study results and limits: Across samples, TCR beta diversity tracked strongly with naive T cell percentage.

Drawing of peripheral blood yielded about 10 milliliters from each donor. The amount of total RNA extracted per sample was at least 5 micrograms. Then a second PCR, running roughly 7 to 11 cycles, was carried out with a sample-barcoded 5' primer and a J-beta primer mix. MiXCR was run by TCRdb on the 5' RACE reads, yielding one entry per CDR3 protein. The repertoire includes hundreds of thousands of distinct CDR3 sequences, just over 55% of them detected once, and roughly 26% sits in the top ten. V was shortened by 3 bases and J by 1 base, with 13 bases between the two germline ends. The CDR3 extends over 15 amino acids. The germline V gene has CDR1 LGHNA and CDR2 YNFKEQ. Points on this clonotype: Its target is unknown.

Source material: blood. The sequence was obtained from a man aged 35-49 years in good health. The J gene is TRBJ2-7, the V gene TRBV4-2; tentatively, D is TRBD2 (7 bases). CDR3 nucleotides: TGTGCCAGCAGCCACTCCGGGGGGCCTTCCTACGAGCAGTACTTC. Its protein product is CASSHSGGPSYEQYF.